The sequence of this T cell receptor (beta chain) was determined in a study of T-cell reconstitution after alpha-beta-depleted transplantation in children. Preparation of the TCRbeta library was carried out with unique molecular identifiers. In TCRdb, the PCR reads were re-called with MiXCR into one record per CDR3 protein. The sample yields some 500,000 distinct CDR3 sequences, 32% seen once. The CDR3 covers 14 residues. The V gene lost 2 bases and the J gene lost 5 bases, with 15 bases spanning the gap. Germline V gene lookup returns CDR1 GTSNPN and CDR2 SVGIG (reference sequence). The genes are TRBV30 and TRBJ1-2; weak D call: TRBD1 (6 bases). The sequence came from a human donor who donated a stem cell graft to a child with aplastic anemia. This specimen consisted of PBMCs from the stem cell graft donor, obtained from the stem cell graft. The CDR3 DNA follows: TGTGCCTGGAGTCCCAGCGGGGGCTCGTATGGCTACACCTTC. Translation gives CAWSPSGGSYGYTF.